This T cell receptor beta chain was retrieved from a study of cytomegalovirus exposure and HLA in healthy donors. Turning to this clone: Its specificity is unknown.

Germline values: CDR1 SGDLS, CDR2 YYNGEE. With 3 bases removed from V and 8 bases from J, the gap between germline ends came to 17 bases. The CDR3 spans 14 residues. Findings and caveats of the study: Accounts indicate the classifier identified cytomegalovirus status with strong specificity and sensitivity. In a later analysis, approximately 15,000 TCR beta sequences were associated with HLA alleles at 0.05 false discovery rate.

PCR used 60 Vbeta primers and 13 Jbeta primers. Only in-frame clones appear in the TCRdb table, and some are missing; sequencing was by immunoSEQ multiplex PCR. The table has 130,000 or so clones, around 73% seen once; the top ten hold 1.5% to 2%. Input material: PBMCs. This clonotype was obtained from a female donor in good health and CMV-seronegative. J is TRBJ1-1 and V is TRBV9; D not resolved. CDR3 protein: CASSGRVSSGEAFF. The CDR3 nucleotides read TGTGCCAGCAGCGGCCGGGTCTCAAGTGGAGAAGCTTTCTTT.